This is a list of T cell receptor beta chains from one sample in a study of shared clonotypes between healthy human individuals. Data came from immunoSEQ multiplex PCR; TCRdb stores just in-frame clones and leaves some out. The repertoire holds approximately 240,000 clones, with 60% to 70% as singletons. Sample: memory CD4+ T cells sorted from blood. All receptors come from a man younger than 40 in good health. Each CDR3 is given with its conserved first and last residue. A D gene is named only where the DNA matches it firmly. Expanded clones get a size class; other rows say once, few or many, or leave the size out.

TRBV18	NA	TRBJ1-3	NA	TGTGCCAGCTCACCGACGGACAGTCCCGGGAACACCATATATTTT	CASSPTDSPGNTIYF
TRBV11-2	TRBD2	TRBJ2-2	few	TGTGCCAGCAGCTTAGCGAGGACTAGCGGGAGGGCCGGGGAGCTGTTTTTT	CASSLARTSGRAGELFF
TRBV28	NA	TRBJ1-1	NA	TGTGCCAGCTCATGGGGGGGGGCGCGGACTGAAGCTTTCTTT	CASSWGGARTEAFF
TRBV20-1	NA	TRBJ2-1	NA	TGCGGAGGAGCAGACGGGCCCGAGGGATTCTTC	CGGADGPEGFF
TRBV30	NA	TRBJ2-2	NA	TGTGCCTGGAGTGTACTATGGGGAGACACCGGGGAGCTGTTTTTT	CAWSVLWGDTGELFF
TRBV18	NA	TRBJ2-1	many	TGTGCCAGCTCACCACCGCGCGGGAAACGAGGTGTTGAGCAGTTCTTC	CASSPPRGKRGVEQFF
TRBV6-1	NA	TRBJ1-5	NA	TGTGCCAGCACTCGGGGGATTAGCAATCAGCCCCAGCATTTT	CASTRGISNQPQHF
TRBV28	NA	TRBJ2-5	NA	TGTGCCAGCAGTAGGAACCGGGGAGGACAAGAGACCCAGTACTTC	CASSRNRGGQETQYF
TRBV7-9	NA	TRBJ2-7	NA	TGTGCCAGCAGCCTACAGGGACTCGAGCAGTACTTC	CASSLQGLEQYF
TRBV27	NA	TRBJ1-2	NA	TGTGCCAGCAGTTCCTGGCGGGGACCTACTCCTAATGGCTACACCTTC	CASSSWRGPTPNGYTF
TRBV5-1	TRBD1	TRBJ2-7	NA	TGCGCCAGCAGCTTGGAGGTCACAGGGGCCTACGAGCAGTACTTC	CASSLEVTGAYEQYF
TRBV9	NA	TRBJ2-2	NA	TGTGCCAGCAGCGTAGCGGCGTACTCGATCGGGGAGCTGTTTTTT	CASSVAAYSIGELFF
TRBV7-7	NA	TRBJ2-5	once	TGTGCTAGCAGCTTGAACCTCCAAGAGACCCAGTACTTC	CASSLNLQETQYF
TRBV2	NA	TRBJ2-7	NA	TGTGCCAGCGGATCACTTAGCCGGATCTACGAGCAGTACTTC	CASGSLSRIYEQYF
TRBV9	NA	TRBJ2-5	once	TGTGCCAGCAGCGCGCAGGGTTGGGGAGAGACCCAGTACTTC	CASSAQGWGETQYF
TRBV18	TRBD1	TRBJ2-7	NA	TGTGCCAGCTCGCCGTACCCGGGACAGGGAAGCTCCTACGAGCAGTACTTC	CASSPYPGQGSSYEQYF
TRBV27	NA	TRBJ2-7	NA	TGTGCCAGCAGTAGGACAGTCTCGTTCCACGAGCAGTACTTC	CASSRTVSFHEQYF
TRBV2	NA	TRBJ1-1	few	TGTGCCAGCCGAAACACTGAAGCTTTCTTT	CASRNTEAFF
TRBV30	NA	TRBJ1-2	NA	TGTGCCTGGTACGCCGGCGGGGGAACCTCCTATGGCTACACCTTC	CAWYAGGGTSYGYTF
TRBV6-1	NA	TRBJ2-5	NA	TGTGCCAGCAGTGGGGCTAGGTTCTTGGAGACCCAGTACTTC	CASSGARFLETQYF
TRBV18	NA	TRBJ1-2	many	TGTGCCAGCTCACCATCCTCCCATTCCTATGGCTACACCTTC	CASSPSSHSYGYTF
TRBV30	NA	TRBJ2-7	NA	TGTGCCTGGAAAGGGGGGGCCTACGAGCAGTACTTC	CAWKGGAYEQYF
TRBV6-1	NA	TRBJ1-5	few	TGTGCCAGCGGGGCAGCAGGCAATCAGCCCCAGCATTTT	CASGAAGNQPQHF
TRBV7-8	NA	TRBJ2-1	few	TGTGCCAGCAGCTTAGCTGGTCCCTCTAGCACGTCCTACAATGAGCAGTTCTTC	CASSLAGPSSTSYNEQFF
TRBV9	NA	TRBJ2-5	NA	TGTGCCAGCAGCGTAGTAGCAGGGACTGGGACCCAGTACTTC	CASSVVAGTGTQYF
TRBV6-5	TRBD1	TRBJ1-1	NA	TGTGCCAGCAGCCGCGACAGGGGCATCACTGAAGCTTTCTTT	CASSRDRGITEAFF
TRBV7-2	NA	TRBJ2-1	many	TGTGCCAGCAGCTTAGTCGGTGGGGAGCAGTTCTTC	CASSLVGGEQFF
TRBV7-7	TRBD2	TRBJ2-1	NA	TGTGCTAGCAGCTCCTTAGCGGGAGCGGGGAATGAGCAGTTCTTC	CASSSLAGAGNEQFF
TRBV6-1	TRBD1	TRBJ2-7	NA	TGTGCCAGCAGTGCCGGGACAGGGGGATTCTACGAGCAGTACTTC	CASSAGTGGFYEQYF
TRBV6-1	TRBD1	TRBJ1-2	NA	TGTGCCAGCAGGGACAGGGGAGGGATTGGCTACACCTTC	CASRDRGGIGYTF
TRBV7-2	TRBD1	TRBJ1-2	NA	TGTGCCAGCAGCCCGGGACAGGGGTATGGTGGCTACACCTTC	CASSPGQGYGGYTF
TRBV29-1	NA	TRBJ1-4	NA	TGCAGCGTTGCCCCACGGAGTAATGAAAAACTGTTTTTT	CSVAPRSNEKLFF
TRBV5-4	TRBD1	TRBJ2-1	NA	TGTGCCAGCAGCCCGAGCGGGACAGGGGGGTTCTATGAGCAGTTCTTC	CASSPSGTGGFYEQFF
TRBV25-1	NA	TRBJ2-1	NA	TGTGCCAGCAGTGAATCGGCGCGGATGGGGAATGAGCAGTTCTTC	CASSESARMGNEQFF
TRBV7-4	NA	TRBJ2-7	NA	TGTGCCAGCAGCTTAGATTTAGCTCGCCCGTGGGAGCAGTACTTC	CASSLDLARPWEQYF
TRBV30	NA	TRBJ1-1	NA	TGTGCCTGGACTACAGGCAGCTTGGGGGTGACTGAAGCTTTCTTT	CAWTTGSLGVTEAFF
TRBV28	TRBD1	TRBJ1-5	many	TGTGCCAGCAGGTATACAGGGGGAGGCAATCAGCCCCAGCATTTT	CASRYTGGGNQPQHF
TRBV27	NA	TRBJ2-7	few	TGTGCCAGCAGTCCCACAGGGCGGCGGGGACGCGAGCAGTACTTC	CASSPTGRRGREQYF
TRBV9	TRBD2	TRBJ2-5	NA	TGTGCCAGCAGCGTAGCAGGGACTAGCGGGAGGGAGACCCAGTACTTC	CASSVAGTSGRETQYF
TRBV10-1	TRBD2	TRBJ2-1	NA	TGCGCCAGCAGTGAGGCGGCTAGCGGGAGTCTCGGTATTGAGCAGTTCTTC	CASSEAASGSLGIEQFF
TRBV10-2	TRBD2	TRBJ2-2	few	TGCGCCAGCAGGACTAGCGGGAGTACCGGGGAGCTGTTTTTT	CASRTSGSTGELFF
TRBV5-4	TRBD2	TRBJ2-2	few	TGTGCCAGCACAACTAGCGGGAGGAACACCGGGGAGCTGTTTTTT	CASTTSGRNTGELFF